The next 22 T cell receptor beta chains were all read from a single sample in a study of T cell repertoires in cytomegalovirus infection. These receptors are not linked to any known antigen. A single record per CDR3 protein comes from TCRdb applying MiXCR to the reads. This sample has about 570,000 distinct CDR3 sequences, with over 35% found just once. Sequenced material: cultured PBMCs, taken from culture after CMV antigen stimulation. The receptors were sampled from a human donor in good health (CMV status not recorded). Some clones in this sample may be carry-over from other donors' samples.

The rearrangement links TRBV4-1 to TRBJ2-3; TRBD1 matches at 9 bases. CDR3 length equals 17 residues. The V gene end was trimmed by 1 base and the J gene end by 1 base; junction bases not matched to a gene: 6. Germline assignment: CDR1 MGHRA and CDR2 YSYEKL. In nucleotides, the CDR3 is TGCGCCAGCAGCCAAGTAGGGTGGGACAGGGGCACAGATACGCAGTATTTT. Its protein is CASSQVGWDRGTDTQYF.

This clonotype was seen a few times. The CDR3, as DNA: TGCGCCAGCAGCTTGATTGGGGCGGACACTGAAGCTTTCTTT. It yields the protein CASSLIGADTEAFF. This chain joins TRBV5-1 and TRBJ1-1; possible D gene TRBD1, 5 bases. Germline values: CDR1 SGHRS, CDR2 YFSETQ. V gave up 1 base and J gave up 3 bases, with 10 bases separating them. The CDR3 totals 14 residues.

The rearrangement links TRBV7-6 to TRBJ2-3; 8 bases fit TRBD2. This CDR3 comprises 16 residues. Germline V gene data show CDR1 as SGHVS and CDR2 as FNYEAQ. V trimming: 5 bases; J trimming: 4 bases; junction bases outside the gene matches: 11. CDR3 residues: CASSPPGPGGADTQYF. CDR3 bases: TGTGCCAGCAGCCCCCCGGGACCGGGAGGGGCAGATACGCAGTATTTT.

The chain employs TRBV6-2 or TRBV6-3 and TRBJ1-1, with no clear D. Between the trimmed V and J ends, which lost 6 bases and 5 bases, there was a span of 10 bases. Germline CDR1 is MNHEY and CDR2 is SVGEGT. The CDR3 covers 12 residues. DNA for the CDR3: TGTGCCAGCAGAAAAGTCAGGACTGAAGCTTTCTTT. Protein sequence: CASRKVRTEAFF.

V is TRBV10-3 and J is TRBJ1-4; D unclear. The CDR3 extends over 13 amino acids. CDR1 and CDR2 (germline): ENHRY, SYGVKD. V dropped 3 bases and J dropped 10 bases, with 12 bases sitting between them. This chain's CDR3 is CAISDSPPGKLFF. CDR3 coding DNA: TGTGCCATCAGTGACTCCCCTCCTGGAAAACTGTTTTTT.

The V gene is TRBV7-6, the J gene TRBJ2-4; the match to TRBD1 covers 9 bases. With V trimmed by 5 bases and J by 7 bases, 6 bases remained unmatched. Germline lookup yields CDR1 SGHVS and CDR2 FNYEAQ. The CDR3 spans 14 residues. As DNA, the CDR3 is TGTGCCAGCAGCCCGGGACAGGGTTGGAACATTCAGTACTTC. It translates to CASSPGQGWNIQYF.

Only a few counts were recorded for this clonotype. The rearrangement joins TRBV7-9 to TRBJ1-1; D ambiguous. This CDR3 is built from 13 residues. V was trimmed by 5 bases and J by 4 bases, leaving 11 bases between them. The germline gives CDR1 SEHNR, CDR2 FQNEAQ (reference sequence). The CDR3 sequence is CASSPDTSTEAFF. CDR3 DNA: TGTGCCAGCAGCCCAGACACATCCACTGAAGCTTTCTTT.

V is TRBV7-6 and J is TRBJ2-7; tentatively, D is TRBD2 (6 bases). The CDR3 is 15 residues long. Per the germline V gene, CDR1 is SGHVS and CDR2 is FNYEAQ. Trimming took off 5 bases at V and 2 bases at J, with 16 bases between the two ends. The CDR3 DNA sequence: TGTGCCAGCAGCCTCGAAGGGACTTCGCCCTACGAGCAGTACTTC. It translates to CASSLEGTSPYEQYF. Based on the CDR3 plus reference TRBV7-6 and TRBJ2-7, the full variable domain is GAGVSQSPRYKVTKRGQDVALRCDPISGHVSLYWYRQALGQGPEFLTYFNYEAQQDKSGLPNDRFSAERPEGSISTLTIQRTEQRDSAMYRCASSLEGTSPYEQYFGPGTRLTVT.

V usage is TRBV7-2 and J usage is TRBJ2-7; possibly TRBD2 for D (5 bases). The CDR3 has 13 residues. The germline V and J ends were trimmed by 2 bases and 6 bases, with 11 bases remaining between them. The germline CDR1 and CDR2 sequences are SGHTA and FQGNSA. This chain's CDR3 is CASSLRSSVEQYF. In DNA form, the CDR3 reads TGTGCCAGCAGCTTAAGGAGTAGCGTCGAGCAGTACTTC.

Only a few counts were recorded for this clonotype. The CDR3 DNA reads TGTGCCAGCAGACCACCTCGGACTAGCCCAAACACCGGGGAGCTGTTTTTT. It is translated as CASRPPRTSPNTGELFF. The chain combines TRBV6-2 or TRBV6-3 with TRBJ2-2; 8 bases agree with TRBD2. The V gene end was trimmed by 6 bases and the J gene end by 2 bases; junction bases not matched to a gene: 11. CDR1 and CDR2 (germline): MNHEY, SVGEGT. The CDR3 is 17 residues long.

J is TRBJ2-1 and V is TRBV11-2; D remains unclear. Germline CDR1 SGHAT, CDR2 FQNNGV. V was trimmed by 0 bases and J by 7 bases, leaving 16 bases between them. The CDR3 extends over 16 amino acids. DNA of the CDR3: TGTGCCAGCAGCTTAGATCTTGCGGTTCCGGTAAATGAGCAGTTCTTC. Its protein product is CASSLDLAVPVNEQFF.

The rearrangement uses TRBV7-2 and TRBJ2-1; no clear D. The CDR3 length is 12 residues. V was shortened by 7 bases and J by 10 bases, with 14 bases between the two germline ends. Germline CDR1 is SGHTA and CDR2 is FQGNSA. The CDR3 DNA reads TGTGCCAGCACCTCCCACGGGTGGGAGCAGTTCTTC. Encoded protein: CASTSHGWEQFF. The full variable domain, with the rest looked up from reference TRBV7-2 and TRBJ2-1, is GAGVSQSPSNKVTEKGKDVELRCDPISGHTALYWYRQSLGQGLEFLIYFQGNSAPDKSGLPSDRFSAERTGGSVSTLTIQRTQQEDSAVYLCASTSHGWEQFFGPGTRLTVL.

This clonotype was seen once. The chain joins TRBV29-1 to TRBJ2-3; D perhaps matches TRBD2 (6 bases). The germline V and J ends were trimmed by 6 bases and 1 base, with 14 bases remaining between them. The CDR3 is made up of 14 amino acids. The germline V gene has CDR1 SQVTM and CDR2 ANQGSEA. CDR3 loop: CSVGGSEGTDTQYF. In DNA form, the CDR3 reads TGCAGCGTCGGAGGGAGTGAAGGCACAGATACGCAGTATTTT.

This clonotype was counted a single time. The rearrangement links TRBV6-8 to TRBJ1-1; D gene ambiguous. In germline, CDR1 is MNHGY, CDR2 SAAAGT. V lost 5 bases and J 9 bases, leaving 13 bases between the germline ends. This CDR3 spans 12 amino acids. CDR3 residues: CASSLEDQKAFF. Written as DNA, the CDR3 is TGTGCCAGCAGTCTGGAAGACCAAAAAGCTTTCTTT.

This clonotype has just a few counts. The J gene is TRBJ2-7, the V gene TRBV19; either TRBD1 or TRBD2 may supply D (5 bases each). CDR1 is LNHDA and CDR2 is SQIVND in the germline V gene (reference sequence). V lost 5 bases and J lost 0, with 14 bases in between. The CDR3 has 15 amino acids. CDR3 nucleotide sequence: TGTGCCAGTAGTGTCGGGACGCCAAGCTCCTACGAGCAGTACTTC. This gives the protein CASSVGTPSSYEQYF. The complete variable domain, with remaining parts taken from reference TRBV19 and TRBJ2-7, reads DGGITQSPKYLFRKEGQNVTLSCEQNLNHDAMYWYRQDPGQGLRLIYYSQIVNDFQKGDIAEGYSVSREKKESFPLTVTSAQKNPTAFYLCASSVGTPSSYEQYFGPGTRLTVT.

This rearrangement joins TRBV11-2 to TRBJ1-3, with 7 bases lining up with TRBD1. From germline, CDR1 is SGHAT and CDR2 FQNNGV. V shed 10 bases and J 4 bases; nucleotides not matched to a gene: 10. The CDR3 extends over 14 amino acids. CDR3 protein: CATSQQGSGNTIYF. The CDR3 DNA follows: TGTGCCACCTCCCAACAGGGGTCCGGAAACACCATATATTTT.

This clonotype occurred a few times. CDR3 sequence reads: CASSLGGFYNSPLHF. CDR3 DNA sequence: TGTGCCAGCAGCTTAGGAGGTTTCTATAATTCACCCCTCCACTTT. The rearrangement links TRBV7-6 to TRBJ1-6; D is unresolved. The V gene's germline CDR1 is SGHVS and CDR2 FNYEAQ. Trimming removed 1 base at V and 3 bases at J, with 7 bases between. CDR3 length equals 15 residues.

This chain uses TRBV4-1 with TRBJ1-6; D is ambiguous. Trimming removed 4 bases from V and 0 bases from J, with 13 bases in between. The CDR3 runs 17 residues. Germline V CDR1 and CDR2: MGHRA, YSYEKL. The CDR3 reads CASSPYGRSSYNSPLHF. Here the CDR3 DNA reads TGCGCCAGCAGCCCCTACGGACGGAGCTCCTATAATTCACCCCTCCACTTT.

The gene calls are TRBV20-1 and TRBJ2-1; 7 bases are a match to TRBD1. Trimming took 5 bases from V and 5 from J; bases not matched to a gene: 9. CDR1 and CDR2 from the germline V gene are DFQATT and SNEGSKA (reference sequence). The CDR3 is 14 amino acids. The CDR3 bases are TGCAGTGCTTTAGCCGGGACAGCCAACAATGAGCAGTTCTTC. The encoded protein is CSALAGTANNEQFF.

This chain uses TRBV7-8 with TRBJ2-1; no reliable D call. The CDR3 is made up of 15 amino acids. Germline V gene sequence: CDR1 SGHVS, CDR2 FQNEAQ. The germline V and J ends were trimmed by 4 bases and 5 bases, with 15 bases remaining between them. CDR3 loop: CASSSVRVSDNEQFF. CDR3 nucleotides: TGTGCCAGCAGCTCAGTAAGGGTGTCGGACAATGAGCAGTTCTTC.

In this sample, this clonotype turned up many times. J is TRBJ2-1 and V is TRBV7-2; 12 positions agree with TRBD2. Germline assignment: CDR1 SGHTA and CDR2 FQGNSA. CDR3 size: 16 residues. V lost 2 bases and J lost 8; bases outside the gene matches: 7. This chain's CDR3 is CASSLRPSGGVHEQFF. The DNA for the CDR3 is TGTGCCAGCAGCTTACGGCCTAGCGGGGGGGTCCATGAGCAGTTCTTC.

V and J are TRBV5-1 and TRBJ1-6; TRBD1 matches at 12 bases. Germline CDR1 SGHRS, CDR2 YFSETQ. Trimming took 2 bases from V and 2 from J; bases not matched to a gene: 8. This CDR3 comprises 19 residues. The CDR3 nucleotides are TGCGCCAGCAGCTTACGGGGACAGGGGGCTGGTGCCTATAATTCACCCCTCCACTTT. This codes for CASSLRGQGAGAYNSPLHF.